The sequence of this TCR beta chain was determined in a study of T cell responses to AZD1222 COVID-19 vaccine. As regards this clone: The antigen is not known.

TCRdb's table, derived via immunoSEQ multiplex PCR, lists solely in-frame clones and lacks some. Of around 140,000 clones in the sample, around 89% are singletons; the top ten hold roughly 1.7%. Findings and caveats of the study: The donors showed a predominance of white British ancestry and of females, with possible underestimation of clonal diversity.

Per germline, CDR1 LNHDA and CDR2 SQIVND (reference sequence). J lost 8 bases, V lost 1 base, and 12 bases had no gene match. CDR3 length: 16 residues. Sequencing used peripheral blood, obtained on day 0 of AZD1222 vaccination. This chain connects TRBV19 to TRBJ1-2; 8 bases align to TRBD1. The sequence was collected from an adult in good health. The CDR3 coding sequence is TGTGCCAGTAGTATAGGTGACAGGGGAGTCTCCGTGGGCTACACCTTC. It yields the protein CASSIGDRGVSVGYTF.